One and the same sample provided the 15 T cell receptor beta chains below, sequenced in a study of Ad26.COV2.S vaccination and SARS-CoV-2 variants. Treatment denoted: roughly 20 received Ad26.COV2.S at low or high dose, single or two shots; about 5 received placebo; per-sample allocation not given. Sampling took place 63 days after the first vaccine or placebo injection. Sequenced by immunoSEQ multiplex PCR; TCRdb stores in-frame clones only, minus some. The table lists fewer than 500,000 clones, approximately 92% of them singletons. Here the sequenced sample was peripheral blood, taken in a trial of Ad26.COV2.S vaccine versus placebo. The receptors come from a person aged 18-65 years who received the Ad26.COV2.S COVID-19 vaccine or a placebo.

This sequence joins TRBV6-2 or TRBV6-3 and TRBJ1-1; D call uncertain. CDR1 is MNHEY and CDR2 is SVGEGT in the germline V gene. Trimming cost V 0 bases and J 6 bases, with 8 bases left between them. There are 13 residues in the CDR3. The CDR3 nucleotides read TGTGCCAGCAGTTACTCTAGGTGGGCTGAAGCTTTCTTT. Encoded protein: CASSYSRWAEAFF.

The V call is TRBV19, the J call TRBJ2-7; 8 bases agree with TRBD2. V lost 4 bases and J lost 4; bases outside the gene matches: 9. Per germline, CDR1 LNHDA and CDR2 SQIVND (reference sequence). The CDR3 runs 15 residues. The CDR3 DNA reads TGTGCCAGTAGTACAAACGGGAGGGCCGGGTACGAGCAGTACTTC. It specifies CASSTNGRAGYEQYF.

The CDR3 reads CASSLLVQGAGGYTF. DNA for the CDR3: TGTGCCAGCAGTTTATTGGTACAGGGGGCCGGTGGCTACACCTTC. The chain carries TRBV28 and TRBJ1-2, with TRBD1 matching over 9 bases. The CDR3 consists of 15 residues. Per germline, CDR1 MDHEN and CDR2 SYDVKM. Trimming removed 1 base from V and 7 bases from J; junction bases left unmatched: 7.

The rearrangement uses TRBV2 and TRBJ1-1; D call uncertain. The CDR3 is 14 amino acids. V lost 4 bases, J lost 6 bases, and 15 bases lay in between. CDR1 SNHLY and CDR2 FYNNEI come from the germline V gene. This CDR3 is CASSVDRAVSEAFF. As DNA, the CDR3 is TGTGCCAGCAGTGTAGATAGGGCAGTATCTGAAGCTTTCTTT. The variable domain in full, with the rest retrieved from reference TRBV2 and TRBJ1-1, is EPEVTQTPSHQVTQMGQEVILRCVPISNHLYFYWYRQILGQKVEFLVSFYNNEISEKSEIFDDQFSVERPDGSNFTLKIRSTKLEDSAMYFCASSVDRAVSEAFFGQGTRLTVV.

The V and J genes are TRBV5-6 and TRBJ2-7; D uncertain. The CDR3 covers 13 residues. From germline, CDR1 is SGHDT and CDR2 YYEEEE. The V end lost 0 bases, the J end lost 6 bases, and 10 bases lay between the germline ends. The CDR3 sequence: CASSLGFVLEQYF. CDR3 bases: TGTGCCAGCAGCTTGGGGTTTGTTCTCGAGCAGTACTTC.

The V call is TRBV28, the J call TRBJ1-6, with D uncertain. The V gene lost 4 bases and the J gene lost 11 bases, with 6 bases spanning the gap. The CDR3 has 11 amino acids. The V gene's germline CDR1 is MDHEN and CDR2 SYDVKM. CDR3 region: CASSSDPPLHF. The CDR3 DNA is TGTGCCAGCAGTTCGGATCCACCCCTCCACTTT.

V gene TRBV27 combines with J gene TRBJ1-5; D not resolved. Trimming removed 1 base from V and 6 bases from J, with 10 bases in between. In germline, CDR1 is MNHEY, CDR2 SMNVEV (reference sequence). The CDR3 contains 14 residues. CDR3 in DNA: TGTGCCAGCAGTTTATTACAGTGGGGTCAGCCCCAGCATTTT. Protein product: CASSLLQWGQPQHF.

The CDR3 reads CASSKRLMNTEAFF. CDR3 coding DNA: TGTGCCAGCAGTAAGAGACTGATGAACACTGAAGCTTTCTTT. The chain is built from TRBV6-2 or TRBV6-3 and TRBJ1-1; D gene ambiguous. The CDR3 runs to 14 residues. V lost 5 bases, J lost 0 bases, and 10 bases lay in between. Germline lookup yields CDR1 MNHEY and CDR2 SVGEGT.

The chain is built from TRBV11-3 and TRBJ2-1; TRBD2 aligns across 13 bases. The CDR3 is 19 amino acids. CDR1 is SGHNT, CDR2 YENEEA, per germline. V dropped 4 bases and J dropped 8; count of bases not matched to a gene: 17. The CDR3, as DNA: TGTGCCAGCAGCTCGCGGACGACAGGGGGCGGACTAGCGGGAGATGAGCAGTTCTTC. Residues: CASSSRTTGGGLAGDEQFF.

This clone was detected only a few times. The chain couples TRBV13 to TRBJ2-6; 10 bases agree with TRBD2. The CDR3 runs 18 residues. Unmatched junction bases numbered 4, after V lost 1 base and J lost 1 base. The V gene's germline CDR1 is PRHDT and CDR2 FYEKMQ (reference sequence). The CDR3 nucleotides are TGTGCCAGCAGCTTAGAGGTAGCGGGGGGATCTGGGGCCAACGTCCTGACTTTC. Residues: CASSLEVAGGSGANVLTF.

CDR3 residues: CASSPGVRGTEAFF. CDR3 coding DNA: TGTGCCAGCAGTCCAGGGGTTAGGGGCACTGAAGCTTTCTTT. V gene TRBV6-5 combines with J gene TRBJ1-1, with D possibly TRBD1 on 6 matching bases. Germline V gives CDR1 MNHEY, CDR2 SVGAGI. This CDR3 comprises 14 residues. V was cut by 5 bases and J by 4 bases, with 14 bases left in between.

J is TRBJ2-5 and V is TRBV24-1; 9 positions agree with TRBD1. Germline CDR1 is KGHDR and CDR2 is SFDVKD. This CDR3 region has 16 residues. V shed 8 bases and J 1 base; nucleotides not matched to a gene: 10. The chain's CDR3 is CATNNLDRGVQETQYF. In DNA form, the CDR3 reads TGTGCCACCAATAACCTGGACAGGGGTGTCCAAGAGACCCAGTACTTC.

The V call is TRBV7-2, the J call TRBJ1-5; 7 nucleotides match TRBD1. The CDR3 runs to 16 residues. Trimming took 4 bases from V and 0 from J; bases not matched to a gene: 6. CDR1 and CDR2 (germline): SGHTA, FQGNSA. CDR3: CASSWKGGYSNQPQHF. In DNA, the CDR3 is TGTGCCAGCAGCTGGAAAGGGGGCTATAGCAATCAGCCCCAGCATTTT.

This chain uses TRBV25-1 with TRBJ1-4, with D uncertain. V lost 3 bases, J lost 6 bases, and 14 bases lay in between. CDR1 and CDR2 (germline): MGHDK, SYGVNS. This CDR3 contains 15 residues. The chain's CDR3 is CASSDGRVSDEKLFF. Here the CDR3 DNA reads TGTGCCAGCAGTGATGGTAGGGTTTCGGATGAAAAACTGTTTTTT.

The chain is built from TRBV11-2 and TRBJ2-7; D is possibly TRBD1 or TRBD2 (5 bases each). CDR1 and CDR2 from the germline V gene are SGHAT and FQNNGV. The V end was cut by 5 bases, the J end by 2 bases, with 13 bases between. The CDR3 is 14 residues long. CDR3 region: CASSPGPITYEQYF. CDR3 DNA sequence: TGTGCCAGCAGCCCGGGACCGATTACCTACGAGCAGTACTTC.